A single sample gave rise to the 12 T cell receptor beta chains below, sequenced in a study of metastatic and nonmetastatic thyroid tumors. Not a single patient had been given any form of treatment at any point before undergoing thyroid surgery. TCRdb re-called the PCR reads via MiXCR. Of roughly 23,000 clones in the sample, about 21% were seen once. The sequencing sample was made of blood. The receptors stem from a male donor with papillary thyroid cancer or a benign thyroid nodule (not recorded which). Some clones in this sample may be carry-over from other donors' samples.

This clone occurred many times. This chain links TRBV7-8 with TRBJ1-1; TRBD1 matches 7 bases. Germline CDR1 reads SGHVS; CDR2 reads FQNEAQ. V dropped 5 bases and J dropped 0; count of bases not matched to a gene: 6. This CDR3 is built from 15 residues. The CDR3 sequence is CASSQPGTVNTEAFF. In DNA form, the CDR3 reads TGTGCCAGCAGCCAACCCGGGACAGTGAACACTGAAGCTTTCTTT.

This chain uses TRBV7-2 with TRBJ2-1; a weak D match, TRBD1 (7 bases). Trimming removed 5 bases at V and 4 bases at J, with 18 bases between. The germline V gene encodes CDR1 SGHTA and CDR2 FQGNSA. CDR3 length: 16 residues. Here the CDR3 reads CASSPSEGASYNEQFF. The DNA for the CDR3 is TGTGCCAGCAGCCCTAGCGAGGGGGCCTCTTACAATGAGCAGTTCTTC.

The rearrangement uses TRBV5-6 and TRBJ2-7, with TRBD1 as a possible D gene (6 bases). CDR3 length: 15 residues. V lost 4 bases and J 2 bases, leaving 16 bases between the germline ends. The germline V gene has CDR1 SGHDT and CDR2 YYEEEE. CDR3 coding DNA: TGTGCCAGCAGCGGTCATTTGGGGGCAGCCTACGAGCAGTACTTC. It encodes CASSGHLGAAYEQYF.

As concerns this clone: The junction does not match germline at one end; this may be a read error. V and J are TRBV11-2 and TRBJ2-1; 8 bases are a match to TRBD2. CDR3 length equals 18 residues. Germline CDR1 SGHAT, CDR2 FQNNGV. The CDR3, as DNA: TGTGCCAGCAGCCCCGGGGGGGTTGGCGGGGTCTCCTACAATGATCAGTTCTTC. Translated, it gives CASSPGGVGGVSYNDQFF.

A single count supports this clone. The DNA of the CDR3 is TGTGCCAGCAGCTTAGCTAGGGACAGTGAGCAGTTCTTC. Residues: CASSLARDSEQFF. The rearrangement uses TRBV7-9 and TRBJ2-1; 7 bases are shared with TRBD1. The junction had 2 bases not matched to a gene; V was cut back by 0 bases and J by 9 bases. The V gene's germline CDR1 is SEHNR and CDR2 FQNEAQ (reference sequence). This CDR3 has 13 amino acids.

This clone was picked up a small number of times. This clone may be a read error of a much larger clone one base away. This chain connects TRBV2 to TRBJ2-1, with 10 bases aligning to TRBD2. CDR1 and CDR2 from the germline V gene are SNHLY and FYNNEI. The CDR3 has 15 residues. Losses at the gene ends were 5 bases for V and 8 bases for J; bases not matched to a gene: 9. Here the CDR3 DNA reads TGTGCCAGCAGTACCAGTACTAGCGGGAACTATGAGCAGTTCTTC. This codes for CASSTSTSGNYEQFF.

This chain uses TRBV7-9 with TRBJ2-1; the D gene is possibly TRBD2 (5 bases). The germline V and J ends were trimmed by 1 base and 5 bases, with 9 bases remaining between them. Germline V gene data show CDR1 as SEHNR and CDR2 as FQNEAQ (reference sequence). The CDR3 sequence is 14 residues long. The CDR3 DNA is TGTGCCAGCAGCTTAGGACTAAAAGACAATGAGCAGTTCTTC. The encoded protein is CASSLGLKDNEQFF. Using reference TRBV7-9 and TRBJ2-1 for the parts outside the CDR3, the full variable domain is DTGVSQNPRHKITKRGQNVTFRCDPISEHNRLYWYRQTLGQGPEFLTYFQNEAQLEKSRLLSDRFSAERPKGSFSTLEIQRTEQGDSAMYLCASSLGLKDNEQFFGPGTRLTVL.

This clone has a handful of counts. This could be a read error, since a much larger clone is one nucleotide away. In DNA form, the CDR3 reads TGCAGCGTTGAAGATCTTGGAGTGGCCCCGAAGAATAGAAATCAGCCCCAGCATTTT. Translation gives CSVEDLGVAPKNRNQPQHF. The chain carries TRBV29-1 and TRBJ1-5; unclear D gene. The CDR3 loop spans 19 amino acids. With 0 bases removed from V and 4 bases from J, the gap between germline ends came to 25 bases. CDR1 is SQVTM and CDR2 is ANQGSEA in the germline V gene.

About this clone itself: Since a much larger clone is just one base distant, this may be a read error. The chain combines TRBV12-3 or TRBV12-4 with TRBJ2-6, with D possibly being TRBD2 (7 bases). CDR3 length: 15 amino acids. The CDR3 spells CASGLGGAGANVLTF. The CDR3 DNA follows: TGTGCCAGCGGTTTAGGGGGGGCTGGGGCCAACGTCCTGACTTTC.

The chain uses TRBV20-1 and TRBJ1-6, with TRBD1 matching over 8 bases. CDR3 size: 14 residues. Looked up from germline, CDR1 is DFQATT and CDR2 is SNEGSKA (reference sequence). The V and J ends lost 5 bases and 7 bases, in that order; junction bases with no gene match: 7. The CDR3 region has the DNA TGCAGTGCTCGAATAAGGACAGGGAATTCACCCCTCCACTTT. Translation: CSARIRTGNSPLHF.

A note on this clone: Possible read error: a much larger clone is one base away. V and J are TRBV18 and TRBJ2-1; the D is unclear. CDR1 and CDR2 from the germline V gene are KGHSH and LQKENI. The length of the CDR3 is 19 residues. Trimming shortened V by 3 bases and J by 0 bases, and 21 bases separated the two germline ends. The CDR3 reads CASSPDLSAPARSYNEQFF. In DNA form, the CDR3 reads TGTGCCAGCTCACCTGACTTAAGCGCACCAGCCCGCTCCTACAATGAGCAGTTCTTC.

This clone was detected ten times or more. The genes are TRBV7-3 and TRBJ2-5, with a tentative D call TRBD2 (5 bases). The CDR3 contains 15 residues. V shed 3 bases and J shed 5 bases, with 16 bases lying between them. Per the germline V gene, CDR1 is SGHTA and CDR2 is FQGTGA. CDR3 sequence reads: CASSFDVGLGETQYF. Written as DNA, the CDR3 is TGTGCCAGCAGCTTTGACGTAGGACTCGGCGAGACCCAGTACTTC.